Presented here are 31 T cell receptor beta chains from one specimen sequenced in a study of identical twins. From the 5' RACE reads, TCRdb called clonotypes with MiXCR, one entry per CDR3 protein. The sample lists 1.5 million to 2 million distinct CDR3 sequences, 32% occurring once. Sequenced sample: cord blood. Receptors were obtained from a newborn girl in good health.

V usage is TRBV20-1 and J usage is TRBJ2-1, with D uncertain. The CDR3 covers 12 residues. Germline CDR1 reads DFQATT; CDR2 reads SNEGSKA (reference sequence). V was trimmed by 4 bases and J by 6 bases, leaving 10 bases between them. Here the CDR3 reads CSATKSRNEQFF. CDR3 DNA sequence: TGCAGTGCTACCAAGTCCCGCAATGAGCAGTTCTTC.

The chain employs TRBV14 and TRBJ1-2, with 7 bases that match TRBD1. The V gene end was trimmed by 4 bases and the J gene end by 4 bases; junction bases not matched to a gene: 6. CDR3 length: 14 residues. CDR1 is SGHDN, CDR2 FVKESK, per germline. CDR3 bases: TGTGCCAGCAGCCGGACAGGAAGGCTCTATGGCTACACCTTC. Translation gives CASSRTGRLYGYTF.

The chain couples TRBV29-1 to TRBJ1-2; no clear D gene. V was shortened by 5 bases and J by 7 bases, with 17 bases between the two germline ends. The CDR3 sequence is 13 residues long. The germline V gene encodes CDR1 SQVTM and CDR2 ANQGSEA. The CDR3 protein is CSVMVAASLGYTF. CDR3 sequence (DNA): TGCAGCGTTATGGTTGCAGCGAGCCTTGGCTACACCTTC.

This clonotype was counted many times. The chain links TRBV12-3 or TRBV12-4 to TRBJ1-2; D unresolved. Trimming took off 5 bases at V and 3 bases at J, with 13 bases between the two ends. The CDR3 is 14 amino acids. The CDR3 region is CASSLGLGDYGYTF. The CDR3 DNA is TGTGCCAGCAGTCTAGGCTTGGGAGACTATGGCTACACCTTC.

This chain links TRBV20-1 with TRBJ1-1; weak D call: TRBD1 (5 bases). Germline assignment: CDR1 DFQATT and CDR2 SNEGSKA (reference sequence). The V end was cut by 5 bases, the J end by 4 bases, with 11 bases between. The CDR3 has 12 amino acids. CDR3 nucleotide sequence: TGCAGTGCTCCTCGTGGGGGCACTGAAGCTTTCTTT. Translation gives CSAPRGGTEAFF.

J is TRBJ1-2 and V is TRBV5-8; D may be TRBD1 (5 bases). The CDR3 has 13 amino acids. Trimming removed 2 bases at V and 8 bases at J, with 13 bases between. Germline CDR1 is SGHTS and CDR2 is YDEGEE. The CDR3 is CASSFGWGEGYTF. CDR3 bases: TGTGCCAGCAGCTTTGGTTGGGGGGAAGGCTACACCTTC.

There are a few counts of this clonotype. The chain links TRBV7-8 to TRBJ2-5; tentatively, D is TRBD1 (5 bases). Germline CDR1 reads SGHVS; CDR2 reads FQNEAQ. This CDR3 region has 15 residues. The V gene lost 2 bases and the J gene lost 0 bases, with 10 bases spanning the gap. CDR3 loop: CASSLTRQYQETQYF. CDR3 nucleotides: TGTGCCAGCAGCTTAACACGACAGTACCAAGAGACCCAGTACTTC.

V is TRBV6-5 and J is TRBJ2-3; 11 bases agree with TRBD2. Per germline, CDR1 MNHEY and CDR2 SVGAGI. The CDR3 runs 16 residues. Germline trimming cut 7 bases from V and 5 bases from J; bases unmatched to any gene: 11. CDR3 protein: CASKLAGGPRVDTQYF. The CDR3 DNA is TGTGCCAGCAAGTTAGCGGGGGGGCCAAGGGTAGATACGCAGTATTTT.

This sequence joins TRBV20-1 and TRBJ2-4; 11 bases align to TRBD2. The CDR3 totals 16 residues. V gave up 4 bases and J gave up 2 bases; unmatched junction bases: 7. In germline, CDR1 is DFQATT, CDR2 SNEGSKA (reference sequence). The chain's CDR3 is CSATATSGSTKNIQYF. Written as DNA, the CDR3 is TGCAGTGCTACCGCAACTAGCGGGAGTACCAAAAACATTCAGTACTTC.

A note on this clonotype: Possible read error: a much larger clone is one base away. The rearrangement joins TRBV5-1 to TRBJ2-3; D perhaps matches TRBD1 (5 bases). This CDR3 contains 14 residues. Trimming removed 4 bases from V and 3 bases from J, with 12 bases in between. Germline V CDR1 and CDR2: SGHRS, YFSETQ. CDR3 sequence reads: CASSVDPGTDTQYF. CDR3 sequence (DNA): TGCGCCAGCAGCGTGGATCCAGGGACAGATACGCAGTATTTT.

This clonotype was detected a few times. The V call is TRBV4-1, the J call TRBJ2-1, with TRBD2 matching 12 bases. The CDR3 covers 18 residues. V was pared by 0 bases and J by 4 bases, with 7 bases of the junction left unmatched. Germline V gives CDR1 MGHRA, CDR2 YSYEKL. CDR3 protein: CASSQDGPSGGAYNEQFF. The CDR3 DNA is TGCGCCAGCAGCCAAGATGGTCCTAGCGGGGGGGCTTACAATGAGCAGTTCTTC.

This chain joins TRBV12-3 or TRBV12-4 and TRBJ2-5; 8 positions agree with TRBD1. Trimming cost V 7 bases and J 2 bases; bases outside gene matches: 6. This CDR3 is built from 14 residues. CDR3 region: CASTLGQGQETQYF. CDR3 coding DNA: TGTGCCAGCACCCTCGGACAGGGTCAAGAGACCCAGTACTTC.

V gene TRBV28 combines with J gene TRBJ2-7, with 7 bases fitting TRBD1. This CDR3 spans 16 amino acids. V gave up 4 bases and J gave up 2 bases; unmatched junction bases: 11. Per the germline V gene, CDR1 is MDHEN and CDR2 is SYDVKM. Here the CDR3 reads CASSSPGQPIAYEQYF. The CDR3, as DNA: TGTGCCAGCAGTTCCCCGGGACAGCCTATCGCCTACGAGCAGTACTTC. The full variable domain, rest sourced from reference TRBV28 and TRBJ2-7, is DVKVTQSSRYLVKRTGEKVFLECVQDMDHENMFWYRQDPGLGLRLIYFSYDVKMKEKGDIPEGYSVSREKKERFSLILESASTNQTSMYLCASSSPGQPIAYEQYFGPGTRLTVT.

This clonotype appeared a few times. The CDR3: CASRLETGGNSPLHF. The CDR3 bases are TGCGCCAGCAGGTTAGAGACAGGGGGCAATTCACCCCTCCACTTT. V usage is TRBV10-2 and J usage is TRBJ1-6; 10 bases fit TRBD1. The trim removed 6 bases at V and 7 bases at J, leaving 6 bases unmatched. This CDR3 region has 15 residues. The germline CDR1 and CDR2 sequences are WSHSY and SAAADI.

CDR3 nucleotide sequence: TGCGCCAGCAGCTTGGAGATTAGCGGGGGTCGCACAGATACGCAGTATTTT. Its protein product is CASSLEISGGRTDTQYF. The gene calls are TRBV5-1 and TRBJ2-3; 9 positions match TRBD2. Germline loops: CDR1 SGHRS, CDR2 YFSETQ. J gave up 1 base and V 0 bases, and 6 bases lay outside the gene matches. The CDR3 sequence is 17 residues long.

This clonotype was seen more than once but under ten times. This sequence joins TRBV12-3 or TRBV12-4 and TRBJ2-1, with 11 bases that match TRBD2. V was pared by 6 bases and J by 7 bases, with 11 bases of the junction left unmatched. The length of the CDR3 is 16 residues. CDR3 in amino acids: CASRAPGLAEGNEQFF. The CDR3 DNA sequence: TGTGCCAGCAGAGCCCCGGGACTAGCGGAAGGGAATGAGCAGTTCTTC.

This clonotype was seen a few times. The chain recombines TRBV6-6 with TRBJ1-2; tentative D call: TRBD1 (6 bases). Trimming stripped 1 base from V and 5 bases from J, with 8 bases between. Germline-derived CDR1 and CDR2 are MNHNY and SVGAGI (reference sequence). The CDR3 is made up of 13 amino acids. CDR3 loop: CASSYLGQYGYTF. The CDR3 DNA reads TGTGCCAGCAGTTACTTGGGACAATATGGCTACACCTTC.

This rearrangement joins TRBV20-1 to TRBJ1-2; D remains unclear. Trimming left V 1 base short and J 2 bases short, with 14 bases between. CDR3 length: 15 residues. Germline V lookup: CDR1 DFQATT, CDR2 SNEGSKA (reference sequence). The CDR3 sequence: CSARGAGGRNYGYTF. CDR3 nucleotides: TGCAGTGCTAGAGGCGCGGGCGGGCGGAACTATGGCTACACCTTC.

This clonotype was counted a few times. The chain recombines TRBV7-2 with TRBJ1-1; no definite D call. The CDR3 is 13 amino acids. Trimming cost V 1 base and J 11 bases, with 14 bases left between them. CDR1 and CDR2 from the germline V gene are SGHTA and FQGNSA. In DNA, the CDR3 is TGTGCCAGCAGCTTAGAAGGGTGGAGTCAGGCTTTCTTT. This encodes CASSLEGWSQAFF.

The genes are TRBV7-2 and TRBJ2-3, with D uncertain. Trimming pared 8 bases from V and 0 bases from J, leaving 12 bases between. This CDR3 spans 14 amino acids. Per germline, CDR1 SGHTA and CDR2 FQGNSA. The CDR3 nucleotides read TGTGCCAGCTCCCGAGGCATAAGCACAGATACGCAGTATTTT. It is translated as CASSRGISTDTQYF.

The chain has TRBV20-1 and TRBJ2-1; no clear D. Germline V CDR1 and CDR2: DFQATT, SNEGSKA (reference sequence). Trimming pared 7 bases from V and 9 bases from J, leaving 22 bases between. This CDR3 is 14 amino acids long. CDR3 protein: CSVPESRTSTEQFF. The DNA for the CDR3 is TGCAGTGTTCCGGAATCTAGGACGAGCACTGAGCAGTTCTTC.

This chain uses TRBV7-9 with TRBJ1-1; 8 nucleotides line up with TRBD1. The CDR3 extends over 14 amino acids. CDR1 SEHNR and CDR2 FQNEAQ come from the germline V gene (reference sequence). Trimming took 1 base from V and 6 from J; bases not matched to a gene: 4. CDR3 sequence (DNA): TGTGCCAGCAGCTTAGAGACAGGGGTGGCTGAAGCTTTCTTT. Its translation is CASSLETGVAEAFF.

This clonotype was found a few times. DNA of the CDR3: TGTGCCAGCAGACACCGACTAGCGGGGGCCAAGAACAATGAGCAGTACTTC. It codes for CASRHRLAGAKNNEQYF. The gene calls are TRBV7-6 and TRBJ2-1; TRBD2 matches 12 bases. The DNA end is more similar to TRBJ2-7, so the J call may be wrong. From germline, CDR1 is SGHVS and CDR2 FNYEAQ. There are 17 residues in the CDR3.

CDR3 amino acids: CASSLFTNEQYF. CDR3 sequence (DNA): TGTGCCAGCAGTTTATTCACCAACGAGCAGTACTTC. V is TRBV25-1 and J is TRBJ2-7; D unresolved. The CDR3 has 12 residues. CDR1 is MGHDK, CDR2 SYGVNS, per germline. V lost 5 bases and J 5 bases, leaving 10 bases between the germline ends.

This clonotype was counted once. J is TRBJ1-3 and V is TRBV9; D remains ambiguous. The V and J ends lost 2 bases and 6 bases respectively, with 15 bases between them. Per germline, CDR1 SGDLS and CDR2 YYNGEE. The CDR3 totals 15 residues. The CDR3: CASSVDSARTNTIYF. The CDR3 DNA sequence: TGTGCCAGCAGCGTCGACTCCGCCCGAACAAACACCATATATTTT.

This clonotype has more than one count but fewer than ten. The chain links TRBV20-1 to TRBJ2-1; 11 nucleotides agree with TRBD2. The CDR3 contains 18 residues. The germline V gene encodes CDR1 DFQATT and CDR2 SNEGSKA (reference sequence). After removal of 0 bases from V and 0 bases from J, the junction contained 7 bases not matched to a gene. The CDR3 sequence is CSARDRSSGRVSYNEQFF. DNA for the CDR3: TGCAGTGCTAGAGATCGGAGTAGCGGGAGGGTCTCCTACAATGAGCAGTTCTTC.

The chain combines TRBV20-1 with TRBJ1-4; the D is unclear. There are 15 residues in the CDR3. V lost 6 bases to trimming and J lost 8 bases, with 22 bases between them. CDR1 and CDR2 from the germline V gene are DFQATT and SNEGSKA (reference sequence). The CDR3: CSAIAAGREGEKLFF. In DNA form, the CDR3 reads TGCAGTGCCATAGCGGCCGGGAGGGAAGGCGAAAAACTGTTTTTT.

The chain couples TRBV5-1 to TRBJ2-5; unclear D gene. The CDR3 consists of 12 residues. Germline V lookup: CDR1 SGHRS, CDR2 YFSETQ. V dropped 4 bases and J dropped 4 bases, with 8 bases sitting between them. The CDR3 nucleotides are TGCGCCAGCAGCCCCCAGCTAGAGACCCAGTACTTC. Amino acid sequence: CASSPQLETQYF.

This clonotype was counted ten times or more. The chain is built from TRBV27 and TRBJ2-7, with D perhaps matching TRBD2 (6 bases). This CDR3 has 14 amino acids. CDR1 and CDR2 from the germline V gene are MNHEY and SMNVEV (reference sequence). Between the trimmed V and J ends, which lost 0 bases and 7 bases, there was a span of 13 bases. This CDR3 reads CASSLSRGDSEQYF. CDR3 nucleotides: TGTGCCAGCAGTTTATCTCGAGGGGACTCGGAGCAGTACTTC.

A word on this clonotype: A read error is possible here, since a much larger clone lies one base away. The genes are TRBV7-9 and TRBJ1-4; the D is unclear. Germline CDR1 and CDR2: SEHNR and FQNEAQ (reference sequence). This CDR3 is 12 amino acids long. The DNA for the CDR3 is TGTGCCAGCAGCTTACAAAATGAAAAACTGGTTTTT. This codes for CASSLQNEKLVF.

This clonotype was counted a few times. V is TRBV20-1 and J is TRBJ2-5, with D tentatively TRBD2 (5 bases). The closer fit of TRBJ2-7 to the DNA end suggests the J call may be wrong. This CDR3 has 13 amino acids. The germline V gene encodes CDR1 DFQATT and CDR2 SNEGSKA (reference sequence). This chain's CDR3 is CSARASNEGEQYF. CDR3 nucleotide sequence: TGCAGTGCTAGAGCCAGTAACGAGGGCGAGCAGTACTTC.